This TCR beta chain originates from a study of T cell responses to AZD1222 COVID-19 vaccine. This CDR3 has 16 amino acids. Between the trimmed V and J ends, which lost 0 bases and 0 bases, there was a span of 7 bases. The germline V gene encodes CDR1 SGHRS and CDR2 YFSETQ. Data came from immunoSEQ multiplex PCR; TCRdb stores just in-frame clones and leaves some out. The sample holds fewer than 90,000 clones, about nine tenths seen once. Timing groups of about 4 and about 12 weeks for second doses were pooled. This sequence originates from an adult who received the AZD1222 COVID-19 vaccine. The chain employs TRBV5-1 and TRBJ1-6, with D hard to call. This specimen consisted of peripheral blood, obtained 28 days after the second AZD1222 dose. The CDR3 DNA reads as TGCGCCAGCAGCTTGGAGGGAGGCTCCTATAATTCACCCCTCCACTTT. It yields the protein CASSLEGGSYNSPLHF.